This T cell receptor beta chain was profiled in a study of T cell changes during pregnancy in multiple sclerosis. The CDR3 extends over 15 amino acids. Germline V CDR1 and CDR2: MGHDK, SYGVNS. V lost 4 bases and J lost 0, with 13 bases in between. Measured with immunoSEQ multiplex PCR; TCRdb has only the in-frame clones, and not every one. The sample carries 39,000 or so clones, 94% recorded once. The gene calls are TRBV25-1 and TRBJ2-7; D is perhaps TRBD1 (5 bases). Sequences were derived from CD8+ T cells from peripheral blood mononuclear cells, sampled in the third trimester of pregnancy. This clonotype was obtained from a female donor with multiple sclerosis, enrolled in a pregnancy study. The CDR3 region is CASSAKTDTSYEQYF. Here the CDR3 DNA reads TGTGCCAGCAGTGCAAAGACAGATACCTCCTACGAGCAGTACTTC.